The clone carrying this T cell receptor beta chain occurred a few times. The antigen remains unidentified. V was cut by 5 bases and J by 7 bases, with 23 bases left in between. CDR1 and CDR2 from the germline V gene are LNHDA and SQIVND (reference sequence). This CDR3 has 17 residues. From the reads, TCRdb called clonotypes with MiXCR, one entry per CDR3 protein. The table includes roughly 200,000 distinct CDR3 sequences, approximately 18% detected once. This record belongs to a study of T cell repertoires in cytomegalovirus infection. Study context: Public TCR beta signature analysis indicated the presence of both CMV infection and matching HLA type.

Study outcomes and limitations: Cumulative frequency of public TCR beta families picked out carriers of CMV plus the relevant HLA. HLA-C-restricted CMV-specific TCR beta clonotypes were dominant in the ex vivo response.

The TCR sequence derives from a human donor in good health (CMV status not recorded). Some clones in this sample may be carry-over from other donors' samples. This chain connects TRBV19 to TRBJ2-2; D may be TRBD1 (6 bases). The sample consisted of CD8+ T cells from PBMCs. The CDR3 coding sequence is TGTGCCAGTAGTCCGCGACCAGGGGCGCGAAGAGACGGGGAGCTGTTTTTT. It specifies CASSPRPGARRDGELFF.